The 23 T cell receptor beta chains below come from one sample, sequenced in a study of identical twins' blood T cells. TCRdb passed the 5' RACE reads through MiXCR, listing each CDR3 protein once. The sample yields roughly 340,000 distinct CDR3 sequences, about 28% seen once. The sample taken for sequencing was PBMCs. The receptors stem from a woman aged 18 to 55 in good health.

This clonotype was detected a few times. This chain joins TRBV6-1 and TRBJ2-3; 15 bases align to TRBD2. The CDR3 loop spans 16 amino acids. V was clipped by 6 bases and J by 7 bases; unmatched bases: 8. Germline assignment: CDR1 MNHNS and CDR2 SASEGT. Here the CDR3 DNA reads TGTGCCAGCAGCCGGGGGACTAGCGGGAGGTCGAATACGCAGTATTTT. Protein sequence: CASSRGTSGRSNTQYF.

There are a few counts of this clonotype. The V gene is TRBV10-3, the J gene TRBJ1-5; no reliable D call. The length of the CDR3 is 9 residues. Trimming took 8 bases from V and 12 from J, leaving 8 bases between them. CDR1 is ENHRY, CDR2 SYGVKD, per germline. The CDR3 DNA sequence: TGTGCCATCGATTTGGTCCAGCATTTT. Its translation is CAIDLVQHF.

The rearrangement joins TRBV19 to TRBJ2-5; 8 positions agree with TRBD2. The CDR3 covers 15 residues. With 7 bases clipped from V and 4 bases from J, the junction kept 11 bases outside the gene matches. Germline V gene lookup returns CDR1 LNHDA and CDR2 SQIVND (reference sequence). For the CDR3, the DNA is TGTGCCAGTACCCCGACTAGCGTAGGAGGAGAGACCCAGTACTTC. Its translation: CASTPTSVGGETQYF.

The chain combines TRBV6-5 with TRBJ2-7, with D perhaps matching TRBD2 (5 bases). V lost 7 bases, J lost 4 bases, and 14 bases lay in between. This CDR3 is built from 13 residues. Germline V gene sequence: CDR1 MNHEY, CDR2 SVGAGI. The CDR3 DNA sequence: TGTGCCAGCACGGGCAGCGGTACTTACGAGCAGTACTTC. Protein: CASTGSGTYEQYF.

The V and J genes are TRBV5-1 and TRBJ1-1, with D unresolved. The CDR3 runs 14 residues. V was trimmed by 4 bases and J by 2 bases, leaving 12 bases between them. In germline, CDR1 is SGHRS, CDR2 YFSETQ. CDR3 DNA sequence: TGCGCCAGCAGCGAAGCCCAAGGAAACACTGAAGCTTTCTTT. This gives the protein CASSEAQGNTEAFF.

The chain links TRBV6-2 or TRBV6-3 to TRBJ1-2, with D unresolved. The CDR3 is made up of 11 amino acids. Per the germline V gene, CDR1 is MNHEY and CDR2 is SVGEGT. V lost 5 bases, J lost 9 bases, and 10 bases lay in between. CDR3 region: CASSVMQSYTF. In DNA form, the CDR3 reads TGTGCCAGCAGTGTCATGCAGAGCTACACCTTC.

This clonotype was seen a handful of times. The gene calls are TRBV4-1 and TRBJ1-5, with TRBD1 identical over 7 bases. Germline V CDR1 and CDR2: MGHRA, YSYEKL. This CDR3 comprises 15 residues. V was pared by 0 bases and J by 3 bases, with 2 bases of the junction left unmatched. The CDR3 spells CASSQEQGSNQPQHF. The CDR3 DNA is TGCGCCAGCAGCCAAGAACAGGGGTCCAATCAGCCCCAGCATTTT.

The gene calls are TRBV7-9 and TRBJ1-2; D is undetermined. Germline lookup yields CDR1 SEHNR and CDR2 FQNEAQ (reference sequence). Deletions cut 1 base from V and 0 bases from J, with 9 bases between. The CDR3 has 15 amino acids. The CDR3 region is CASSLGLYPNYGYTF. CDR3 coding DNA: TGTGCCAGCAGCTTAGGGTTATACCCTAACTATGGCTACACCTTC.

This clonotype has more than one count but fewer than ten. This chain links TRBV12-3 or TRBV12-4 with TRBJ1-1; D is uncertain. Trimming removed 10 bases at V and 1 base at J, with 10 bases between. CDR3 length: 12 residues. The CDR3, as DNA: TGTGCCATCCTACTCGGGAACACTGAAGCTTTCTTT. Translated: CAILLGNTEAFF.

The chain uses TRBV21-1 and TRBJ2-5; the table's D call TRBD2 went unverified against the DNA. TRBV21-1 is tagged as a pseudogene. This CDR3 region has 14 residues. CDR3 protein: CASSKAADKETQYF. CDR3 DNA: TGTGCCAGCAGCAAAGCAGCGGACAAAGAGACCCAGTACTTC.

This clonotype was counted a few times. In DNA, the CDR3 is TGTGCCAGCAGTACCTACGAGCAGTACTTC. It specifies CASSTYEQYF. The rearrangement uses TRBV6-2 or TRBV6-3 and TRBJ2-7; D remains unclear. Trimming shortened V by 5 bases and J by 2 bases, and 1 base separated the two germline ends. The CDR3 extends over 10 amino acids. Germline assignment: CDR1 MNHEY and CDR2 SVGEGT.

This clonotype has just a few counts. The gene calls are TRBV28 and TRBJ1-6, with D tentatively TRBD1 (5 bases). With 6 bases removed from V and 1 base from J, the gap between germline ends came to 10 bases. The germline CDR1 and CDR2 sequences are MDHEN and SYDVKM. The CDR3 runs 15 residues. The CDR3 reads CASSSGGSYNSPLHF. Here the CDR3 DNA reads TGTGCCAGCAGCAGCGGGGGTTCCTATAATTCACCCCTCCACTTT.

This clonotype was found a few times. The rearrangement links TRBV7-3 to TRBJ2-7, with 9 nucleotides matching TRBD1. Germline values: CDR1 SGHTA, CDR2 FQGTGA. The CDR3 spans 15 residues. The J segment lost 3 bases and the V segment lost 5 bases, leaving 8 bases of the junction unmatched. CDR3 loop: CASSQGTGRIYEQYF. DNA of the CDR3: TGTGCCAGCAGCCAAGGGACAGGGCGGATCTACGAGCAGTACTTC.

This clonotype was seen many times. This chain links TRBV18 with TRBJ1-5; a possible D gene is TRBD1 (6 bases). The CDR3 runs to 13 residues. CDR1 and CDR2 from the germline V gene are KGHSH and LQKENI. V shed 5 bases and J shed 5 bases, with 10 bases lying between them. CDR3 residues: CASSKDRDQPQHF. In DNA, the CDR3 is TGTGCCAGCTCAAAGGACAGAGATCAGCCCCAGCATTTT.

This clonotype has just a few counts. The germline gene is not matched at one end of the junction; a read error may be the cause. This chain connects TRBV9 to TRBJ2-7, with D hard to call. CDR1 is SGDLS, CDR2 YYNGEE, per germline. The CDR3 loop spans 14 amino acids. CDR3 bases: TGTGCCAGCAGCGTCGGACCTGAGGCCTATGAGCAGTACTTC. Translation: CASSVGPEAYEQYF.

V gene TRBV20-1 combines with J gene TRBJ1-2; maybe TRBD1 (5 bases). The V and J ends lost 5 bases and 3 bases respectively, with 22 bases between them. Germline V gives CDR1 DFQATT, CDR2 SNEGSKA (reference sequence). The CDR3 runs 16 residues. The CDR3 DNA is TGCAGTGCTGAACAGCAAACCGGGGGTTCGGACTATGGCTACACCTTC. This translates into CSAEQQTGGSDYGYTF.

J is TRBJ1-2 and V is TRBV4-2; 8 bases agree with TRBD1. CDR3 length: 14 residues. J lost 4 bases, V lost 0 bases, and 1 base had no gene match. In germline, CDR1 is LGHNA, CDR2 YNFKEQ. CDR3 bases: TGTGCCAGCAGCCAAGATACAGGGGGCTATGGCTACACCTTC. It specifies CASSQDTGGYGYTF.

The count of this clonotype is one. This chain connects TRBV9 to TRBJ2-2; no definite D call. In germline, CDR1 is SGDLS, CDR2 YYNGEE. This CDR3 has 13 residues. Deletions cut 7 bases from V and 6 bases from J, with 13 bases between. The chain's CDR3 is CASGSVMAGELFF. The CDR3 DNA reads as TGTGCCAGCGGTTCCGTAATGGCCGGGGAGCTGTTTTTT.

In this sample, this clonotype turned up many times. V usage is TRBV2 and J usage is TRBJ1-2; D gene unclear. The V end was cut by 6 bases, the J end by 4 bases, with 15 bases between. The CDR3 covers 14 residues. Germline CDR1 is SNHLY and CDR2 is FYNNEI. The CDR3 protein is CASRSDGLLYGYTF. The CDR3 bases are TGTGCCAGCAGGAGTGATGGGCTACTCTATGGCTACACCTTC.

This chain uses TRBV3-1 with TRBJ2-7; D is uncertain. The V gene lost 0 bases and the J gene lost 3 bases, with 15 bases spanning the gap. This CDR3 region has 16 residues. Germline V gene data show CDR1 as LGHDT and CDR2 as YNNKEL (reference sequence). CDR3 loop: CASSQDVAYSSYEQYF. CDR3 DNA sequence: TGTGCCAGCAGCCAAGATGTGGCTTACAGCAGCTACGAGCAGTACTTC.

The sample holds one count of this clonotype. The rearrangement joins TRBV15 to TRBJ2-3; TRBD2 matches 10 bases. This CDR3 spans 16 amino acids. Germline V gene sequence: CDR1 LNHNV, CDR2 YYDKDF (reference sequence). V lost 5 bases, J lost 2 bases, and 7 bases stayed unmatched. Written as DNA, the CDR3 is TGTGCCACCAGCCCGCGGACTAGCGGAATCACAGATACGCAGTATTTT. It translates to CATSPRTSGITDTQYF. Based on the CDR3 plus reference TRBV15 and TRBJ2-3, the full variable domain is DAMVIQNPRYQVTQFGKPVTLSCSQTLNHNVMYWYQQKSSQAPKLLFHYYDKDFNNEADTPDNFQSRRPNTSFCFLDIRSPGLGDTAMYLCATSPRTSGITDTQYFGPGTRLTVL.

The chain combines TRBV20-1 with TRBJ2-1, with 11 bases that match TRBD2. V lost 5 bases to trimming and J lost 5 bases; unmatched junction nucleotides: 5. Looked up from germline, CDR1 is DFQATT and CDR2 is SNEGSKA (reference sequence). The CDR3 length is 14 residues. The CDR3 coding sequence is TGCAGTGCTCAACTAGCGGGGGTAGACAATGAGCAGTTCTTC. This gives the protein CSAQLAGVDNEQFF.

This clonotype has just a few counts. V is TRBV20-1 and J is TRBJ1-6; a weak D match, TRBD1 (6 bases). Germline CDR1 DFQATT, CDR2 SNEGSKA (reference sequence). This CDR3 has 13 residues. V was trimmed by 3 bases and J by 14 bases, leaving 17 bases between them. The chain's CDR3 is CSASNRVYSTLHF. CDR3 bases: TGCAGTGCTAGCAACAGGGTTTATTCCACCCTCCACTTT.